This entry lists 27 T cell receptor beta chains sequenced from one sample in a study of yellow fever vaccine responses in identical twins. One entry per CDR3 protein, called by TCRdb with MiXCR from the RT-PCR reads. The data show roughly 980 distinct CDR3 sequences, 70% to 80% seen once. Sequencing was performed on T cells from blood (PBMCs), unsorted or a sorted subset (not recorded which), taken before or after yellow fever vaccination (not recorded which). These receptors were obtained from a female donor who received the yellow fever vaccine.

Points on this clonotype: The junction departs from the called germline gene at one end, perhaps through a read error. This chain links TRBV29-1 with TRBJ2-5; perhaps TRBD1 as D (6 bases). This CDR3 has 13 amino acids. The germline V gene has CDR1 SQVTM and CDR2 ANQGSEA. CDR3 in DNA: TGCAACGTTACCGGACAGTTATATGAGACCCAGTACTTC. Protein sequence: CNVTGQLYETQYF.

V and J are TRBV12-3 or TRBV12-4 and TRBJ2-3; 11 bases agree with TRBD2. The CDR3 sequence is 15 residues long. Trimming cost V 5 bases and J 6 bases; bases outside gene matches: 7. Here the CDR3 reads CASSKLAGGLDTQYF. The CDR3 bases are TGTGCCAGCAGTAAATTAGCGGGGGGGCTGGATACGCAGTATTTT.

The chain links TRBV7-3 to TRBJ2-2; D ambiguous. This CDR3 region has 13 residues. Germline V gives CDR1 SGHTA, CDR2 FQGTGA. With 2 bases removed from V and 8 bases from J, the gap between germline ends came to 9 bases. CDR3 DNA sequence: TGTGCCAGCAGCTTATTAGGGAAGGGGGAGCTGTTTTTT. This codes for CASSLLGKGELFF.

The V gene is TRBV9, the J gene TRBJ2-5; TRBD2 agrees at 12 bases. This CDR3 contains 16 residues. Germline V gives CDR1 SGDLS, CDR2 YYNGEE. J lost 2 bases, V lost 1 base, and 3 bases had no gene match. The CDR3 spells CASSVLAGGPQETQYF. The CDR3 coding sequence is TGTGCCAGCAGCGTACTAGCGGGAGGGCCTCAAGAGACCCAGTACTTC.

The chain links TRBV4-1 to TRBJ2-7, with TRBD1 matching over 7 bases. V was clipped by 1 base and J by 4 bases; unmatched bases: 7. Germline loops: CDR1 MGHRA, CDR2 YSYEKL. The CDR3 contains 15 residues. CDR3 protein: CASSQVEQGRYEQYF. DNA for the CDR3: TGCGCCAGCAGCCAAGTCGAACAGGGGAGATACGAGCAGTACTTC.

V is TRBV13 and J is TRBJ2-1, with 7 positions matching TRBD1. V lost 8 bases and J lost 3; bases outside the gene matches: 10. This CDR3 has 15 residues. CDR1 and CDR2 (germline): PRHDT, FYEKMQ (reference sequence). The CDR3 sequence is CASQGQVTFYNEQFF. In DNA, the CDR3 is TGTGCCAGCCAAGGACAGGTCACCTTCTACAATGAGCAGTTCTTC.

The gene calls are TRBV5-1 and TRBJ1-1, with D perhaps matching TRBD1 (6 bases). The CDR3 has 16 residues. The germline V gene encodes CDR1 SGHRS and CDR2 YFSETQ. V was pared by 4 bases and J by 0 bases, with 16 bases between. This CDR3 reads CASSPGQGHMNTEAFF. The CDR3 nucleotides are TGCGCCAGCAGCCCGGGCCAGGGGCACATGAACACTGAAGCTTTCTTT.

The chain joins TRBV5-4 to TRBJ2-3; 7 nucleotides match TRBD2. The CDR3 is made up of 15 amino acids. The germline CDR1 and CDR2 sequences are SGHNT and YYREEE (reference sequence). After removal of 1 base from V and 6 bases from J, the junction contained 8 bases not matched to a gene. The CDR3 here is CASSLIGRGPDTQYF. The DNA for the CDR3 is TGTGCCAGCAGCTTGATTGGGAGGGGACCCGATACGCAGTATTTT. The full variable domain, in which reference TRBV5-4 and TRBJ2-3 provide the parts outside the CDR3, is ETGVTQSPTHLIKTRGQQVTLRCSSQSGHNTVSWYQQALGQGPQFIFQYYREEENGRGNFPPRFSGLQFPNYSSELNVNALELDDSALYLCASSLIGRGPDTQYFGPGTRLTVL.

J is TRBJ2-5 and V is TRBV12-3 or TRBV12-4; D is perhaps TRBD2 (6 bases). This CDR3 contains 14 residues. Trimming cost V 4 bases and J 7 bases, with 16 bases left between them. The CDR3 here is CASSSGTSPATQYF. The CDR3 DNA reads TGTGCCAGCAGTTCCGGGACTTCCCCGGCGACCCAGTACTTC.

The chain joins TRBV4-2 to TRBJ2-7; maybe TRBD1 (6 bases). Deletions cut 2 bases from V and 3 bases from J, with 14 bases between. The CDR3 loop spans 15 amino acids. Germline V gene data show CDR1 as LGHNA and CDR2 as YNFKEQ. The CDR3 sequence is CASSQSSDSSYEQYF. CDR3 bases: TGTGCCAGCAGCCAAAGCTCGGACAGCAGCTACGAGCAGTACTTC.

The V call is TRBV4-3, the J call TRBJ2-3; 12 bases line up with TRBD2. Per germline, CDR1 LGHNA and CDR2 YSLEER. The CDR3 is 19 amino acids. The V gene end was trimmed by 0 bases and the J gene end by 9 bases; junction bases not matched to a gene: 16. CDR3 residues: CASSQEPGLAGSPLGTQYF. The CDR3 nucleotides read TGCGCCAGCAGCCAAGAACCGGGACTAGCGGGCTCACCCCTCGGAACGCAGTATTTT.

The V and J genes are TRBV14 and TRBJ2-5; 12 positions match TRBD1. V gave up 3 bases and J gave up 5 bases; unmatched junction bases: 7. The germline gives CDR1 SGHDN, CDR2 FVKESK. The CDR3 has 16 amino acids. In nucleotides, the CDR3 is TGTGCCAGCAGCCACAGGACCGGGACAGGGGGCGAGACCCAGTACTTC. Translated, it gives CASSHRTGTGGETQYF.

This chain connects TRBV15 to TRBJ2-2; the D is unclear. This CDR3 comprises 14 residues. V was pared by 0 bases and J by 7 bases, with 9 bases between. CDR1 and CDR2 (germline): LNHNV, YYDKDF (reference sequence). The CDR3 here is CATSRDRGGGELFF. The CDR3 DNA follows: TGTGCCACCAGCAGAGATCGTGGTGGCGGGGAGCTGTTTTTT.

This sequence joins TRBV7-9 and TRBJ2-1, with no clear D. The V end lost 4 bases, the J end lost 7 bases, and 17 bases lay between the germline ends. This CDR3 has 15 amino acids. Germline V lookup: CDR1 SEHNR, CDR2 FQNEAQ (reference sequence). The CDR3 loop reads CASSSTFGSRNEQFF. CDR3 nucleotides: TGTGCCAGCAGCTCGACTTTTGGGTCTCGTAATGAGCAGTTCTTC. The variable domain in full, completed from reference TRBV7-9 and TRBJ2-1, reads DTGVSQNPRHKITKRGQNVTFRCDPISEHNRLYWYRQTLGQGPEFLTYFQNEAQLEKSRLLSDRFSAERPKGSFSTLEIQRTEQGDSAMYLCASSSTFGSRNEQFFGPGTRLTVL.

The V call is TRBV27, the J call TRBJ1-1, with 9 positions matching TRBD1. CDR3 length equals 13 residues. In germline, CDR1 is MNHEY, CDR2 SMNVEV (reference sequence). Trimming cost V 5 bases and J 3 bases; bases outside gene matches: 1. This CDR3 reads CASSGQGYTEAFF. Written as DNA, the CDR3 is TGTGCCAGCAGTGGACAGGGGTACACTGAAGCTTTCTTT.

The sample holds one count of this clonotype. V gene TRBV29-1 combines with J gene TRBJ2-1; unclear D gene. Trimming took 6 bases from V and 5 from J, leaving 11 bases between them. The CDR3 has 12 residues. The germline V gene has CDR1 SQVTM and CDR2 ANQGSEA. The CDR3 spells CSVNGRHNEQFF. Written as DNA, the CDR3 is TGCAGCGTCAACGGACGTCACAATGAGCAGTTCTTC.

In its sample, this clonotype was seen a few times. The V gene is TRBV12-3 or TRBV12-4, the J gene TRBJ2-1; D gene unclear. CDR3 size: 14 residues. Trimming took off 0 bases at V and 7 bases at J, with 10 bases between the two ends. CDR3 sequence (DNA): TGTGCCAGCAGTTTAGCGGAACGTACGAATGAGCAGTTCTTC. Amino acid sequence: CASSLAERTNEQFF.

The chain couples TRBV19 to TRBJ1-5; D gene ambiguous. Trimming left V 2 bases short and J 2 bases short, with 13 bases between. Germline V gene sequence: CDR1 LNHDA, CDR2 SQIVND (reference sequence). CDR3 length: 16 amino acids. The CDR3 spells CASSISGVLGNQPQHF. The CDR3 DNA is TGTGCCAGTAGTATATCTGGGGTTCTCGGCAATCAGCCCCAGCATTTT.

CDR3 protein: CASSLSQGPYEQYF. The DNA for the CDR3 is TGTGCCAGCAGCTTATCTCAGGGTCCCTACGAGCAGTACTTC. V usage is TRBV7-3 and J usage is TRBJ2-7; possible D gene TRBD1, 5 bases. This CDR3 region has 14 residues. Germline V gene sequence: CDR1 SGHTA, CDR2 FQGTGA. Trimming shortened V by 2 bases and J by 2 bases, and 10 bases separated the two germline ends.

This clonotype was observed a few times. The V gene is TRBV11-1, the J gene TRBJ2-1; D ambiguous. Germline CDR1 and CDR2: SGHAT and FQDESV (reference sequence). Trimming took 4 bases from V and 7 from J, leaving 17 bases between them. The CDR3 is 15 amino acids. CDR3 DNA sequence: TGTGCCAGCAGCTCTGTTCCTCGATTCCGAAATGAGCAGTTCTTC. This codes for CASSSVPRFRNEQFF. The entire variable domain, with the rest obtained from reference TRBV11-1 and TRBJ2-1, is as follows: EAEVAQSPRYKITEKSQAVAFWCDPISGHATLYWYRQILGQGPELLVQFQDESVVDDSQLPKDRFSAERLKGVDSTLKIQPAELGDSAMYLCASSSVPRFRNEQFFGPGTRLTVL.

The genes are TRBV11-1 and TRBJ2-2; 7 nucleotides agree with TRBD2. V gave up 5 bases and J gave up 5 bases; unmatched junction bases: 8. Per germline, CDR1 SGHAT and CDR2 FQDESV (reference sequence). This CDR3 contains 15 residues. The CDR3 coding sequence is TGTGCCAGCAGCCGAAACAACGGGGGGACCGGGGAGCTGTTTTTT. As protein: CASSRNNGGTGELFF.

Notes on this clonotype: No DNA is shown, since the ends of the CDR3 on it are uncertain; the CDR3 is the one TCRdb lists. The chain uses TRBV24-1 and TRBJ1-4; the table names TRBD1, a call not compared with the DNA. The CDR3 region is 15 residues in length, termini included. Looked up from germline, CDR1 is KGHDR and CDR2 is SFDVKD. The chain's CDR3 is CATSVPTGSGEKLFF.

The chain uses TRBV6-9 and TRBJ2-7, with 10 positions matching TRBD2. The germline gives CDR1 MNHGY, CDR2 SVAAGI. After removal of 2 bases from V and 1 base from J, the junction contained 5 bases not matched to a gene. The CDR3 has 16 amino acids. The CDR3 region has the DNA TGTGCCAGCAGTTATAACCCGACTAGCGGGTCCTACGAGCAGTACGTC. The encoded protein is CASSYNPTSGSYEQYV.

The CDR3 spells CASSFPFNGVDNEQFF. CDR3 coding DNA: TGTGCCAGCAGCTTCCCTTTCAACGGGGTAGACAATGAGCAGTTCTTC. The V call is TRBV7-9, the J call TRBJ2-1, with D possibly being TRBD2 (5 bases). Trimming took 3 bases from V and 5 from J, leaving 17 bases between them. This CDR3 region has 16 residues. The germline CDR1 and CDR2 sequences are SEHNR and FQNEAQ (reference sequence).

This sequence joins TRBV11-1 and TRBJ2-7; D possibly corresponds to TRBD2 (5 bases). Germline V gene lookup returns CDR1 SGHAT and CDR2 FQDESV (reference sequence). The V and J ends lost 5 bases and 5 bases respectively, with 22 bases between them. The CDR3 has 16 amino acids. CDR3 sequence (DNA): TGTGCCAGCAGCCCCGTCGGGCCCAGAAGCGGTCACGAGCAGTACTTC. It translates to CASSPVGPRSGHEQYF.

This chain links TRBV11-3 with TRBJ2-3, with TRBD2 matching over 10 bases. The germline V gene has CDR1 SGHNT and CDR2 YENEEA. J lost 3 bases, V lost 0 bases, and 12 bases had no gene match. The CDR3 covers 19 residues. Here the CDR3 reads CASSLEGLAGVVGTDTQYF. CDR3 sequence (DNA): TGTGCCAGCAGCTTAGAGGGGCTAGCGGGAGTGGTTGGGACAGATACGCAGTATTTT.

This chain joins TRBV11-3 and TRBJ2-5; D gene unclear. Germline V gene data show CDR1 as SGHNT and CDR2 as YENEEA. The CDR3 consists of 14 residues. V lost 1 base to trimming and J lost 2 bases, with 8 bases between them. CDR3 sequence reads: CASSLGDHQETQYF. Here the CDR3 DNA reads TGTGCCAGCAGCTTAGGTGACCATCAAGAGACCCAGTACTTC.